The 30 T cell receptor beta chains below come from one sample, sequenced in a study of cytomegalovirus exposure and HLA in healthy donors (dated by TCRdb to the late 2010s). The protocol used for the library was the immunoSEQ multiplex PCR assay. The multiplex PCR relied on a mix of 60 forward primers for TCR Vbeta segments and 13 reverse primers for TCR Jbeta segments. TCRdb carries this immuneACCESS record with in-frame sequences only. Its versions omit some clonotypes, under half of them owing to an unresolved V gene in the studies checked, with the rest unexplained. The sample records about 270,000 clones, just over 70% of which are singletons. Around 2% of the sample is taken by the ten largest. Sequenced sample: PBMCs. These receptors all stem from a female donor in good health and CMV-seronegative.

The V gene is TRBV14, the J gene TRBJ1-1, with 12 nucleotides matching TRBD1. This CDR3 has 19 amino acids. CDR1 is SGHDN and CDR2 is FVKESK in the germline V gene. Unmatched junction bases numbered 9, after V lost 0 bases and J lost 1 base. The CDR3 DNA follows: TGTGCCAGCAGCCAAGACCCCCGGGACAGGGGGCGCGAGAACACTGAAGCTTTCTTT. Its protein is CASSQDPRDRGRENTEAFF.

This sequence joins TRBV28 and TRBJ2-7; the D gene is possibly TRBD2 (6 bases). The CDR3 runs to 15 residues. The germline V and J ends were trimmed by 5 bases and 0 bases, with 14 bases remaining between them. CDR1 is MDHEN and CDR2 is SYDVKM in the germline V gene. DNA for the CDR3: TGTGCCAGCAGTGGGGCGGGGCAGACCTCCTACGAGCAGTACTTC. Translating gives CASSGAGQTSYEQYF.

This clone was seen a handful of times. The CDR3 here is CASSLNGLAGIYQETQYF. The CDR3 DNA follows: TGCGCCAGCAGCTTGAATGGGCTAGCGGGCATCTACCAAGAGACCCAGTACTTC. This rearrangement joins TRBV5-1 to TRBJ2-5; 8 bases are a match to TRBD2. With V trimmed by 1 base and J by 0 bases, 11 bases remained unmatched. There are 18 residues in the CDR3. Looked up from germline, CDR1 is SGHRS and CDR2 is YFSETQ.

The gene calls are TRBV6-4 and TRBJ2-2; no clear D gene. V was clipped by 6 bases and J by 5 bases, with 22 bases between them. CDR3 length equals 17 residues. CDR1 MRHNA and CDR2 SNTAGT come from the germline V gene. The CDR3 DNA reads as TGTGCCAGCAGCCGTGAGGCGTACCTACCCGGGACCGGGGAGCTGTTTTTT. Translating gives CASSREAYLPGTGELFF.

Here the CDR3 reads CASSFSGTDTQYF. For the CDR3, the DNA is TGCGCCAGCAGCTTTTCAGGCACAGATACGCAGTATTTT. The rearrangement joins TRBV5-1 to TRBJ2-3; D uncertain. This CDR3 contains 13 residues. V was clipped by 2 bases and J by 1 base, with 5 bases between them. Looked up from germline, CDR1 is SGHRS and CDR2 is YFSETQ.

This sequence joins TRBV7-9 and TRBJ2-1, with 7 bases lining up with TRBD2. Losses at the gene ends were 9 bases for V and 0 bases for J; bases not matched to a gene: 8. CDR1 and CDR2 from the germline V gene are SEHNR and FQNEAQ (reference sequence). There are 15 residues in the CDR3. The DNA of the CDR3 is TGTGCCAGGCCTGTGGGGGGGAGCTCCTACAATGAGCAGTTCTTC. It translates to CARPVGGSSYNEQFF.

This chain joins TRBV11-3 and TRBJ2-1; D is undetermined. The CDR3 is 13 amino acids. Trimming shortened V by 5 bases and J by 6 bases, and 11 bases separated the two germline ends. The germline CDR1 and CDR2 sequences are SGHNT and YENEEA. The CDR3 region is CASSPRVRNEQFF. The CDR3 DNA is TGTGCCAGCAGCCCCCGCGTGCGCAATGAGCAGTTCTTC.

The chain couples TRBV2 to TRBJ2-1, with unresolved D. Germline V gene data show CDR1 as SNHLY and CDR2 as FYNNEI. V lost 8 bases and J 6 bases, leaving 5 bases between the germline ends. The CDR3 covers 10 residues. CDR3 residues: CASSLNEQFF. DNA of the CDR3: TGTGCCAGCTCTCTCAATGAGCAGTTCTTC. Using reference TRBV2 and TRBJ2-1 for the parts outside the CDR3, the full variable domain is EPEVTQTPSHQVTQMGQEVILRCVPISNHLYFYWYRQILGQKVEFLVSFYNNEISEKSEIFDDQFSVERPDGSNFTLKIRSTKLEDSAMYFCASSLNEQFFGPGTRLTVL.

The gene calls are TRBV28 and TRBJ2-7, with 8 bases fitting TRBD2. The germline V gene encodes CDR1 MDHEN and CDR2 SYDVKM. Unmatched junction bases numbered 12, after V lost 3 bases and J lost 5 bases. The CDR3 loop spans 16 amino acids. In DNA form, the CDR3 reads TGTGCCAGCAGTTTGCCGGCTAGCGGGCCTTTCGACGAGCAGTACTTC. Translated: CASSLPASGPFDEQYF.

V usage is TRBV18 and J usage is TRBJ2-2, with TRBD2 matching 11 bases. CDR1 is KGHSH and CDR2 is LQKENI in the germline V gene. This CDR3 has 17 amino acids. Trimming took 6 bases from V and 0 from J; bases not matched to a gene: 6. The CDR3 region has the DNA TGTGCCAGCTCCCGGGGACTAGCGGTATCGAACACCGGGGAGCTGTTTTTT. This translates into CASSRGLAVSNTGELFF.

The J gene is TRBJ2-5, the V gene TRBV5-1, with no clear D. The CDR3 totals 15 residues. The V gene's germline CDR1 is SGHRS and CDR2 YFSETQ. Trimming cost V 1 base and J 2 bases, with 12 bases left between them. Here the CDR3 DNA reads TGCGCCAGCAGCTTGCTAGGCGGTGAACAAGAGACCCAGTACTTC. Translation: CASSLLGGEQETQYF. Using reference TRBV5-1 and TRBJ2-5 for the parts outside the CDR3, the full variable domain is KAGVTQTPRYLIKTRGQQVTLSCSPISGHRSVSWYQQTPGQGLQFLFEYFSETQRNKGNFPGRFSGRQFSNSRSEMNVSTLELGDSALYLCASSLLGGEQETQYFGPGTRLLVL.

This clone was found a few times. The rearrangement links TRBV5-4 to TRBJ2-7, with D possibly being TRBD2 (6 bases). CDR3 length: 13 amino acids. Germline loops: CDR1 SGHNT, CDR2 YYREEE (reference sequence). The ends were cut back, 4 bases at V and 3 bases at J, with 11 bases in the middle. In DNA form, the CDR3 reads TGTGCCAGCAGCAACCAGGGAGGCTACGAGCAGTACTTC. This encodes CASSNQGGYEQYF.

The chain uses TRBV7-9 and TRBJ1-4, with a tentative D call TRBD1 (6 bases). The germline gives CDR1 SEHNR, CDR2 FQNEAQ (reference sequence). The CDR3 totals 16 residues. The ends were cut back, 2 bases at V and 5 bases at J, with 15 bases in the middle. CDR3 DNA: TGTGCCAGCAGCTTATCCCTCGGACAGAAAAATGAAAAACTGTTTTTT. This sequence encodes CASSLSLGQKNEKLFF.

The rearrangement links TRBV19 to TRBJ2-1, with 10 bases fitting TRBD2. The V gene's germline CDR1 is LNHDA and CDR2 SQIVND (reference sequence). V lost 4 bases and J lost 8; bases outside the gene matches: 14. The CDR3 runs to 17 residues. The CDR3 sequence: CASSKRLAGVNFDEQFF. CDR3 sequence (DNA): TGTGCCAGTAGTAAGCGGCTAGCGGGAGTAAATTTTGATGAGCAGTTCTTC.

In its sample, this clone was seen a few times. The rearrangement links TRBV28 to TRBJ2-5, with TRBD2 matching 13 bases. The CDR3 spans 16 residues. The germline CDR1 and CDR2 sequences are MDHEN and SYDVKM. The junction had 2 bases not matched to a gene; V was cut back by 3 bases and J by 1 base. CDR3 residues: CASSLGTSGTQETQYF. Written as DNA, the CDR3 is TGTGCCAGCAGTTTGGGGACTAGCGGGACCCAAGAGACCCAGTACTTC.

The J gene is TRBJ1-1, the V gene TRBV29-1; perhaps TRBD1 as D (6 bases). V gave up 7 bases and J gave up 1 base, with 13 bases separating them. Germline V gene lookup returns CDR1 SQVTM and CDR2 ANQGSEA. This CDR3 spans 13 amino acids. The CDR3 DNA follows: TGCAGCGCCCGACAGGATGAGAACACTGAAGCTTTCTTT. Translating gives CSARQDENTEAFF. The full variable domain, rest sourced from reference TRBV29-1 and TRBJ1-1, is SAVISQKPSRDICQRGTSLTIQCQVDSQVTMMFWYRQQPGQSLTLIATANQGSEATYESGFVIDKFPISRPNLTFSTLTVSNMSPEDSSIYLCSARQDENTEAFFGQGTRLTVV.

The genes are TRBV9 and TRBJ2-3; D is perhaps TRBD2 (6 bases). Germline assignment: CDR1 SGDLS and CDR2 YYNGEE. V lost 9 bases and J 6 bases, leaving 23 bases between the germline ends. The CDR3 totals 15 residues. In nucleotides, the CDR3 is TGTGCCACCTCCCCGGGACTTCTAACTGTGGATACGCAGTATTTT. It codes for CATSPGLLTVDTQYF.

This clone has only a few counts. The CDR3 DNA sequence: TGTGCCAGCAGCTGGGGACAGTCGAACACTGAAGCTTTCTTT. It is translated as CASSWGQSNTEAFF. This chain links TRBV5-4 with TRBJ1-1, with 7 bases fitting TRBD1. Germline trimming cut 3 bases from V and 1 base from J; bases unmatched to any gene: 3. CDR1 is SGHNT and CDR2 is YYREEE in the germline V gene (reference sequence). This CDR3 contains 14 residues.

The chain couples TRBV10-1 to TRBJ1-3; D remains ambiguous. Germline CDR1 and CDR2: WNHNN and SYGVQD (reference sequence). The V gene lost 7 bases and the J gene lost 2 bases, with 6 bases spanning the gap. There are 12 residues in the CDR3. As DNA, the CDR3 is TGCGCCAGCACCGGGACTGGAAACACCATATATTTT. It yields the protein CASTGTGNTIYF.

The CDR3 loop is CATSSRGGGGVEQYF. In DNA form, the CDR3 reads TGTGCCACCAGCAGTAGGGGGGGAGGAGGGGTCGAGCAGTACTTC. The V call is TRBV15, the J call TRBJ2-7; maybe TRBD2 (7 bases). CDR1 is LNHNV and CDR2 is YYDKDF in the germline V gene (reference sequence). The CDR3 extends over 15 amino acids. V was pared by 3 bases and J by 6 bases, with 18 bases between.

Written as DNA, the CDR3 is TGTGCCAGTAGTATAGGGGGGACTAGCGGAGCCTACGAGCAGTACTTC. This translates into CASSIGGTSGAYEQYF. V usage is TRBV19 and J usage is TRBJ2-7, with 11 bases identical to TRBD2. Looked up from germline, CDR1 is LNHDA and CDR2 is SQIVND (reference sequence). Trimming took 1 base from V and 2 from J; bases not matched to a gene: 4. The CDR3 loop spans 16 amino acids. Full variable domain (rest looked up from reference TRBV19 and TRBJ2-7): DGGITQSPKYLFRKEGQNVTLSCEQNLNHDAMYWYRQDPGQGLRLIYYSQIVNDFQKGDIAEGYSVSREKKESFPLTVTSAQKNPTAFYLCASSIGGTSGAYEQYFGPGTRLTVT.

The gene calls are TRBV6-5 and TRBJ1-1, with D possibly TRBD1 on 6 matching bases. Trimming removed 5 bases at V and 4 bases at J, with 14 bases between. This CDR3 region has 14 residues. Per the germline V gene, CDR1 is MNHEY and CDR2 is SVGAGI. Here the CDR3 reads CASSRGAGLTEAFF. The CDR3 DNA follows: TGTGCCAGCAGTCGGGGGGCGGGTCTCACTGAAGCTTTCTTT.

This chain connects TRBV11-3 to TRBJ1-3, with 8 positions matching TRBD1. V gave up 5 bases and J gave up 2 bases; unmatched junction bases: 2. The CDR3 runs to 14 residues. CDR1 and CDR2 (germline): SGHNT, YENEEA. CDR3 amino acids: CASSGQGPGNTIYF. As DNA, the CDR3 is TGTGCCAGCAGCGGACAGGGACCTGGAAACACCATATATTTT.

CDR3 amino acids: CASSGSRAGNYNEQFF. CDR3 DNA sequence: TGTGCCAGCAGCGGTTCGAGAGCGGGAAACTACAATGAGCAGTTCTTC. The V and J genes are TRBV9 and TRBJ2-1, with 7 bases identical to TRBD2. Germline V gives CDR1 SGDLS, CDR2 YYNGEE. The CDR3 is 16 residues long. J was trimmed by 3 bases and V by 3 bases; bases with no gene match: 9.

The table lists this clone with a few counts. This chain joins TRBV11-3 and TRBJ2-1, with TRBD2 matching 9 bases. V lost 5 bases to trimming and J lost 6 bases; unmatched junction nucleotides: 5. The CDR3 runs to 14 residues. Germline V gene data show CDR1 as SGHNT and CDR2 as YENEEA. Here the CDR3 reads CASSVGLAINEQFF. The CDR3, as DNA: TGTGCCAGCAGCGTCGGACTAGCGATCAATGAGCAGTTCTTC.

V is TRBV11-3 and J is TRBJ2-1; TRBD1 matches 7 bases. The CDR3 is made up of 16 amino acids. J was trimmed by 0 bases and V by 5 bases; bases with no gene match: 7. Germline CDR1 is SGHNT and CDR2 is YENEEA. The CDR3 region is CASSPRTGGSYNEQFF. The CDR3 nucleotides are TGTGCCAGCAGCCCCAGGACAGGCGGCTCCTACAATGAGCAGTTCTTC.

As for this clone: The same CDR3 also results from other DNA sequences found in this sample. The V and J genes are TRBV5-1 and TRBJ2-7; TRBD1 aligns across 7 bases. CDR3 size: 13 residues. V shed 1 base, J shed 3 bases, and the junction held 1 base outside the gene matches. The V gene's germline CDR1 is SGHRS and CDR2 YFSETQ. CDR3 nucleotide sequence: TGCGCCAGCAGCTTGAGACAGGGCTACGAGCAGTACTTC. Translating it yields CASSLRQGYEQYF. The full variable domain, its missing parts supplied by reference TRBV5-1 and TRBJ2-7, is KAGVTQTPRYLIKTRGQQVTLSCSPISGHRSVSWYQQTPGQGLQFLFEYFSETQRNKGNFPGRFSGRQFSNSRSEMNVSTLELGDSALYLCASSLRQGYEQYFGPGTRLTVT.

The V gene is TRBV9, the J gene TRBJ1-3, with 8 nucleotides matching TRBD1. The CDR3 loop spans 17 amino acids. The V gene end was trimmed by 4 bases and the J gene end by 4 bases; junction bases not matched to a gene: 13. Germline CDR1 SGDLS, CDR2 YYNGEE. CDR3 region: CASSPRQGILTGNTIYF. CDR3 in DNA: TGTGCCAGCAGCCCACGACAGGGGATCTTAACCGGAAACACCATATATTTT.

The chain joins TRBV27 to TRBJ2-1, with TRBD1 identical over 10 bases. The CDR3 sequence is 14 residues long. The trim removed 7 bases at V and 2 bases at J, leaving 2 bases unmatched. Looked up from germline, CDR1 is MNHEY and CDR2 is SMNVEV (reference sequence). Here the CDR3 DNA reads TGTGCCAGCATAGGGACAGGGGCCTACAATGAGCAGTTCTTC. Its protein is CASIGTGAYNEQFF.

The chain combines TRBV5-4 with TRBJ2-2; D may be TRBD1 (5 bases). With 0 bases removed from V and 7 bases from J, the gap between germline ends came to 7 bases. The CDR3 runs 13 residues. Looked up from germline, CDR1 is SGHNT and CDR2 is YYREEE (reference sequence). This CDR3 is CASSLVGVGELFF. The DNA of the CDR3 is TGTGCCAGCAGCTTGGTAGGGGTCGGGGAGCTGTTTTTT.